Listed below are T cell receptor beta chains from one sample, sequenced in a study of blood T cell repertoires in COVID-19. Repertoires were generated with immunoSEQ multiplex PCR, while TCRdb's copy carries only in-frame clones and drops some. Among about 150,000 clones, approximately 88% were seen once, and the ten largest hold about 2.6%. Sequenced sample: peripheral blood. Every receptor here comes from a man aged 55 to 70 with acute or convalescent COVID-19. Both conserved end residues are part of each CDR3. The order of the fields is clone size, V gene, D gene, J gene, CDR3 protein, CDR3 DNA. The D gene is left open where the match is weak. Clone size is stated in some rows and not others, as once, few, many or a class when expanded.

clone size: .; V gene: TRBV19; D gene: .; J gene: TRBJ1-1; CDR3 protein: CASSIVGRGTEAFF; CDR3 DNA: TGTGCCAGTAGTATAGTAGGGCGCGGGACTGAAGCTTTCTTT
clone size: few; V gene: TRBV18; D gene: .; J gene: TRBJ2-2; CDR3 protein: CASSPAGAENTGELFF; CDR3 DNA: TGTGCCAGCTCACCGGCGGGGGCCGAGAACACCGGGGAGCTGTTTTTT
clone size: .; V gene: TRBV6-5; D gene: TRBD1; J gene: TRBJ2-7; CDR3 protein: CATSDRGGSYEQYF; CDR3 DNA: TGTGCCACCTCGGACAGGGGAGGAAGCTACGAGCAGTACTTC
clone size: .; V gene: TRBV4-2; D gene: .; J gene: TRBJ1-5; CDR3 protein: CASSQERGGNQPQHF; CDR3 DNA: TGTGCCAGCAGCCAAGAGCGGGGGGGGAACCAGCCCCAGCATTTT
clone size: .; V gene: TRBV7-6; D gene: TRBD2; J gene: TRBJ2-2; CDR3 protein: CASSQTSGGAVGELFF; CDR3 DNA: TGTGCCAGCAGCCAGACTAGCGGGGGGGCAGTCGGGGAGCTGTTTTTT
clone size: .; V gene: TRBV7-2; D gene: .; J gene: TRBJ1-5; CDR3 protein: CASSFLRSNQPQHF; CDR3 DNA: TGTGCCAGCAGCTTTTTGAGGAGCAATCAGCCCCAGCATTTT
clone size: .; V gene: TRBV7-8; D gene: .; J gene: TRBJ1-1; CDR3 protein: CASSLQGTGNTEAFF; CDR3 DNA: TGTGCCAGCAGCCTACAGGGCACGGGTAACACTGAAGCTTTCTTT
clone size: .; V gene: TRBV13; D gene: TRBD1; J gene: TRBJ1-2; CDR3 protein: CASRESGTGVWGYTF; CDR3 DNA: TGTGCCAGCAGAGAATCCGGGACAGGGGTTTGGGGCTACACCTTC
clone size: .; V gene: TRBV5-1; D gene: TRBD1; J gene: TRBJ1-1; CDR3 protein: CASSSRATGVSTEAFF; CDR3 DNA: TGCGCCAGCAGCTCCAGAGCGACAGGGGTTAGTACTGAAGCTTTCTTT
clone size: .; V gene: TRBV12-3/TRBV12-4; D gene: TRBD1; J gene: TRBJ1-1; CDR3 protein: CASRRQGTEAFF; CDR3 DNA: TGTGCCAGCAGGCGACAGGGGACTGAAGCTTTCTTT
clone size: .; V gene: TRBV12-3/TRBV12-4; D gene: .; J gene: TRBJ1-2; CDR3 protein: CASSFGEGYTF; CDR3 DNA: TGTGCCAGCAGTTTCGGGGAAGGCTACACCTTC
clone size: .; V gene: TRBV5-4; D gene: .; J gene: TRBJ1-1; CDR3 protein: CASRKDRNTEAFF; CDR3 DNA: TGTGCCAGCAGAAAGGACAGGAACACTGAAGCTTTCTTT
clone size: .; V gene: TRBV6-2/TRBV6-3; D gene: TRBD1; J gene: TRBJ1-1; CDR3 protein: CASSRPGQGLSEAFF; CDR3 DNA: TGTGCCAGCAGTCGTCCGGGACAGGGTTTATCTGAAGCTTTCTTT
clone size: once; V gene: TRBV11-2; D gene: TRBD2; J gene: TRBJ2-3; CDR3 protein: CASRAGGGGFKDTQYF; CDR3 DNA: TGTGCCAGCAGAGCCGGCGGGGGGGGCTTCAAAGATACGCAGTATTTT
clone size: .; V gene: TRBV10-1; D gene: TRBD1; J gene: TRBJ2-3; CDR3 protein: CASSLRGEQGLTDTQYF; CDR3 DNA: TGCGCCAGCAGCCTCAGAGGGGAACAGGGGCTCACAGATACGCAGTATTTT
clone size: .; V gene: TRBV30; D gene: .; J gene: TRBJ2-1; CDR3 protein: CAWSGHVVGEQFF; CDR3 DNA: TGTGCCTGGAGTGGACATGTTGTGGGTGAGCAGTTCTTC
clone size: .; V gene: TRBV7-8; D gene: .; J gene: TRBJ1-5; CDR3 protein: CASSLREAYSNQPQHF; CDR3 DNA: TGTGCCAGCAGCTTGAGGGAAGCGTATAGCAATCAGCCCCAGCATTTT
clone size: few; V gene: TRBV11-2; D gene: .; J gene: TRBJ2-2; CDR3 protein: CASSQNTGELFF; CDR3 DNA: TGTGCCAGCAGCCAGAACACCGGGGAGCTGTTTTTT
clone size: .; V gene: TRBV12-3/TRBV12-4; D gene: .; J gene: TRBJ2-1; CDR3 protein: CASSLLQGLGQFF; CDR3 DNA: TGTGCCAGCAGTCTCCTACAGGGCTTAGGGCAGTTCTTC
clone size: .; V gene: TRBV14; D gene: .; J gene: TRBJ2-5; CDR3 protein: CASSQSGRRTQETQYF; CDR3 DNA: TGTGCCAGCAGCCAGTCGGGCCGCAGGACACAAGAGACCCAGTACTTC
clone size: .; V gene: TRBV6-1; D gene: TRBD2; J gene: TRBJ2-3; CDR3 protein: CASSDARLAGHTDTQYF; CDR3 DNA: TGTGCCAGCAGTGATGCCCGCCTAGCGGGGCACACAGATACGCAGTATTTT
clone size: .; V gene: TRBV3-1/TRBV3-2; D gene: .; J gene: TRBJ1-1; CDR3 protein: CASSHQTRGEAFF; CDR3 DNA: TGTGCCAGCAGCCACCAAACAAGGGGAGAAGCTTTCTTT
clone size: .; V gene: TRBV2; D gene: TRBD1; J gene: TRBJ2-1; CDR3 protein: CASSERGQSYNEQFF; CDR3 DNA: TGTGCCAGCAGTGAACGGGGACAGTCTTACAATGAGCAGTTCTTC
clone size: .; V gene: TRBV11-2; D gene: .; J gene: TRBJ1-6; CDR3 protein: CASSLDPGAPLHF; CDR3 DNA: TGTGCCAGCAGCTTAGATCCGGGAGCACCCCTCCACTTT
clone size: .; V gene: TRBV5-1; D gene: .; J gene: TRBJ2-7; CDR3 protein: CASRLTSQFSQYF; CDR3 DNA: TGCGCCAGCAGATTGACTAGTCAGTTCTCGCAGTACTTC
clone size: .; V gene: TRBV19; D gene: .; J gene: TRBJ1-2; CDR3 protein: CASSIDRGGRRDYGYTF; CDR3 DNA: TGTGCCAGTAGTATAGATCGCGGGGGGCGACGGGACTATGGCTACACCTTC
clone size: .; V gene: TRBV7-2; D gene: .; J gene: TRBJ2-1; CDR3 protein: CASSLAGWGGNEQFF; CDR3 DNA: TGTGCCAGCAGCTTAGCGGGGTGGGGCGGCAATGAGCAGTTCTTC
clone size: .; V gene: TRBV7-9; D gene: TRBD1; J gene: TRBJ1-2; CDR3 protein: CASSSGQGLSGYTF; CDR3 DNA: TGTGCCAGCAGCTCGGGACAGGGTTTGTCTGGCTACACCTTC
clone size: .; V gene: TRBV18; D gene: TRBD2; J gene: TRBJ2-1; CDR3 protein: CASSPPLAGGRENEQFF; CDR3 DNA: TGTGCCAGCTCACCACCCCTAGCGGGGGGGCGGGAGAATGAGCAGTTCTTC
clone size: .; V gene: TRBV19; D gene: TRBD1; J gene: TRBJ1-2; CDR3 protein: CASSTDRGNYGYTF; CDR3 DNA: TGTGCCAGTAGTACTGACAGGGGAAACTATGGCTACACCTTC
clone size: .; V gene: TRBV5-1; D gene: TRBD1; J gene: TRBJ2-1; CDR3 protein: CASSTGQDYNEQFF; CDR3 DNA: TGCGCCAGCAGCACCGGACAGGACTACAATGAGCAGTTCTTC
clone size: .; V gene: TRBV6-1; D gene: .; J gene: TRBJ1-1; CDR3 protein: CASSELSTGYPYEAFF; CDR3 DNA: TGTGCCAGCAGTGAACTATCCACAGGGTACCCCTACGAAGCTTTCTTT
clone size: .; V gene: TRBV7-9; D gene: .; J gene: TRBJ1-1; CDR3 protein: CASSLLGGGPEAFF; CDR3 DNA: TGTGCCAGCAGCTTACTCGGGGGAGGGCCTGAAGCTTTCTTT
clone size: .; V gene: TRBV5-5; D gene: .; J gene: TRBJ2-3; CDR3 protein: CASSLSASGTDTQYF; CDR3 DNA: TGTGCCAGCAGCTTGTCGGCTAGCGGCACAGATACGCAGTATTTT
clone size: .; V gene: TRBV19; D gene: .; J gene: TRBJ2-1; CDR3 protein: CASSPQWAADNEQFF; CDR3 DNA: TGTGCCAGTAGTCCACAATGGGCCGCTGACAATGAGCAGTTCTTC
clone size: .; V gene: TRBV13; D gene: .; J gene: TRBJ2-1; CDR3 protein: CASSWRRGHNEQFF; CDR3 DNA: TGTGCCAGCAGCTGGAGGCGGGGCCACAATGAGCAGTTCTTC
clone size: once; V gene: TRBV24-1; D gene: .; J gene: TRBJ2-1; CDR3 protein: CATSDRTRGEQFF; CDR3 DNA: TGTGCCACCAGTGACCGTACACGAGGCGAGCAGTTCTTC
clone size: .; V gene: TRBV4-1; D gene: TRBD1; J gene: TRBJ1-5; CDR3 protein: CASSQDWATGIDQPQHF; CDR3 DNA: TGCGCCAGCAGCCAAGATTGGGCGACAGGGATCGATCAGCCCCAGCATTTT
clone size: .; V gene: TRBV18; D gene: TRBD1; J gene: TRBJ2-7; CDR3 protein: CASSQPGQGTYEQYF; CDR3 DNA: TGTGCCAGCTCACAACCGGGACAGGGCACCTACGAGCAGTACTTC
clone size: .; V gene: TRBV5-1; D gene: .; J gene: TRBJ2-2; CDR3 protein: CASSPSGQTNTGELFF; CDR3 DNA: TGCGCCAGCAGTCCCTCGGGACAAACGAACACCGGGGAGCTGTTTTTT
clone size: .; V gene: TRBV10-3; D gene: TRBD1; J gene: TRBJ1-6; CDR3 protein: CAIRATDRDGSPLHF; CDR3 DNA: TGTGCCATCAGGGCTACTGACAGGGATGGTTCACCCCTCCACTTT
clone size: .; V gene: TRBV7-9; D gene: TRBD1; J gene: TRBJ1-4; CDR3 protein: CASSPDRGRPLNEKLFF; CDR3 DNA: TGTGCCAGCAGCCCGGACAGGGGGCGTCCCCTTAATGAAAAACTGTTTTTT
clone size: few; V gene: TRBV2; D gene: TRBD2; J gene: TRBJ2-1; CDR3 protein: CASRSAGAYNEQFF; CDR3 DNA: TGTGCCAGCCGCTCAGCGGGGGCATACAATGAGCAGTTCTTC
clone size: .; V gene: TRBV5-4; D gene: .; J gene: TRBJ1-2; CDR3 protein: CASSPDRTANYGYTF; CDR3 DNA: TGTGCCAGCAGCCCAGACAGGACTGCTAACTATGGCTACACCTTC
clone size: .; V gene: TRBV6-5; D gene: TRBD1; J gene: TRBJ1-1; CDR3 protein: CASHRQGARAEAFF; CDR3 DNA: TGTGCCAGCCACCGACAGGGGGCGCGGGCTGAAGCTTTCTTT
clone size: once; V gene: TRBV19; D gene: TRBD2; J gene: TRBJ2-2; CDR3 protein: CASSGAGGTGELFF; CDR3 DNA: TGTGCCAGTAGTGGGGCGGGAGGGACCGGGGAGCTGTTTTTT
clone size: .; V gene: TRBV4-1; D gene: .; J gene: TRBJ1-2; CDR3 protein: CASSDNPNYGYTF; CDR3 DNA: TGCGCCAGCAGCGACAATCCTAACTATGGCTACACCTTC
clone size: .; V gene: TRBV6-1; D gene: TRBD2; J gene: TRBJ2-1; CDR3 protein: CASSGYAGDSYNEQFF; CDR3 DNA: TGTGCCAGCAGTGGGTATGCGGGGGACTCCTACAATGAGCAGTTCTTC
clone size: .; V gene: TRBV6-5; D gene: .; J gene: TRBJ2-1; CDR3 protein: CASRPLADYNEQFF; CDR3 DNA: TGTGCCAGCAGGCCCCTGGCGGACTACAATGAGCAGTTCTTC
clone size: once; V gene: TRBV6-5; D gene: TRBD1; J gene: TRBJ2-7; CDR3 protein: CASSYPTGTGGLEQYF; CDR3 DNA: TGTGCCAGCAGTTACCCTACCGGGACAGGGGGTCTCGAGCAGTACTTC
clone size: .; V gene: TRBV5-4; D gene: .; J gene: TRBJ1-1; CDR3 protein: CASSLPGLNTEAFF; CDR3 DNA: TGTGCCAGCAGCTTGCCTGGCCTGAACACTGAAGCTTTCTTT
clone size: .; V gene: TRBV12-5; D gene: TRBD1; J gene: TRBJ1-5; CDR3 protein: CASGISRTGLGNNQPQHF; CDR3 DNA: TGTGCTAGTGGTATTTCCCGGACAGGGCTTGGGAACAATCAGCCCCAGCATTTT